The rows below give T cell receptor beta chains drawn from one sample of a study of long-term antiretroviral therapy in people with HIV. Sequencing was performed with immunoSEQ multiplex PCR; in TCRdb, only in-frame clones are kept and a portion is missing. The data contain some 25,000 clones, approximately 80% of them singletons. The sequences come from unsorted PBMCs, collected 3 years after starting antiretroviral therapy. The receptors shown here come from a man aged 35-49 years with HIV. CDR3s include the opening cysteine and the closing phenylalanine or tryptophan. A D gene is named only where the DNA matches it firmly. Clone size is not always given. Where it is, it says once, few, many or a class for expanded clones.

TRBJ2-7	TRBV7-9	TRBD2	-	CASSFAGLAGESNYEQYF	TGTGCCAGCAGCTTCGCCGGACTAGCGGGGGAGAGTAACTACGAGCAGTACTTC
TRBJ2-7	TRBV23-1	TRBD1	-	CASSLNWGQGNSEQYF	TGCGCCAGCAGCCTCAACTGGGGACAGGGTAATTCCGAGCAGTACTTC
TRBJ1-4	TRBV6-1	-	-	CASSATGATNEKLFF	TGTGCCAGCAGTGCGACGGGAGCAACTAATGAAAAACTGTTTTTT
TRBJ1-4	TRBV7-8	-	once	CASSKGHPQVTNEKLFF	TGTGCCAGCAGCAAAGGGCACCCCCAGGTGACTAATGAAAAACTGTTTTTT
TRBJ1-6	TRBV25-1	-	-	CASSEVGAVSPLHF	TGTGCCAGCAGTGAAGTGGGGGCGGTTTCACCCCTCCACTTT
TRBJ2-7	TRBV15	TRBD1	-	CATSKGGGYEQYF	TGTGCCACCAGCAAAGGGGGCGGCTACGAGCAGTACTTC
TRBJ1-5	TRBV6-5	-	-	CASSYFGQLNQPQHF	TGTGCCAGCAGTTACTTCGGGCAGCTCAATCAGCCCCAGCATTTT
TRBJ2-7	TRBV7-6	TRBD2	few	CASSLGTAGGSYEQYF	TGTGCCAGCAGCTTAGGGACGGCGGGGGGCTCCTACGAGCAGTACTTC
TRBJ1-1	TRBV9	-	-	CASSVTGLRTEAFF	TGTGCCAGCAGCGTAACCGGGTTGAGAACTGAAGCTTTCTTT
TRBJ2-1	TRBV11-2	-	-	CASSLSEGIRYNEQFF	TGTGCCAGCAGCTTATCCGAGGGGATAAGGTACAATGAGCAGTTCTTC
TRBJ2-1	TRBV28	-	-	CASSKPETAENEQFF	TGTGCCAGCAGCAAACCCGAAACCGCGGAGAATGAGCAGTTCTTC
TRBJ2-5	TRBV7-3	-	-	CASSGTAEETQYF	TGTGCCAGTTCCGGGACGGCCGAGGAGACCCAGTACTTC
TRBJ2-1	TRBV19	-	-	CASSIVSYYNEQFF	TGTGCCAGTAGTATAGTCAGCTACTACAATGAGCAGTTCTTC
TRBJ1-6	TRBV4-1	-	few	CASSQEGGYSPLHF	TGCGCCAGCAGCCAAGAGGGGGGATATTCACCCCTCCACTTT
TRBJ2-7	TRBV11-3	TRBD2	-	CASSLDSSGGYEQYF	TGTGCCAGCAGCTTAGATTCCTCGGGAGGATACGAGCAGTACTTC
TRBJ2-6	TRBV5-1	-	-	CASSPIRDISGANVLTF	TGCGCCAGCAGCCCGATCCGGGACATCTCTGGGGCCAACGTCCTGACTTTC
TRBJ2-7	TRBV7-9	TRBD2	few	CANRGLAGDYEQYF	TGTGCCAACCGAGGACTAGCGGGAGACTACGAGCAGTACTTC
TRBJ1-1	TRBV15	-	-	CATSRGAGETEAFF	TGTGCCACCAGCAGAGGAGCGGGGGAGACTGAAGCTTTCTTT
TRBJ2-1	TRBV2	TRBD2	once	CASSEAQRLAILF	TGTGCCAGCAGTGAAGCCCAGCGACTAGCAATTCTCTTC
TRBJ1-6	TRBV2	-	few	CASSEARVASPLHF	TGTGCCAGCAGTGAAGCGAGGGTGGCTTCACCCCTCCACTTT
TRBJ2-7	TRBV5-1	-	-	CASSAEPGTAGEQYF	TGCGCCAGCAGCGCCGAACCTGGGACAGCGGGCGAGCAGTACTTC
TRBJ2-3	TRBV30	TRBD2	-	CAWSDGTSGFRDTQYF	TGTGCCTGGAGTGACGGGACTAGCGGTTTTAGGGATACGCAGTATTTT
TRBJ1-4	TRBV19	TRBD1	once	CASSIAGQGGKLFF	TGTGCCAGTAGTATAGCGGGACAGGGAGGAAAACTGTTTTTT
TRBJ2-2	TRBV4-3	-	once	CASSQLQGGAGGGELFF	TGCGCCAGCAGCCAGCTCCAGGGGGGAGCGGGCGGCGGGGAGCTGTTTTTT
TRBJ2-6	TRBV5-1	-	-	CASSSTPQGSGANVLTF	TGCGCCAGCAGCTCCACACCACAGGGCTCTGGGGCCAACGTCCTGACTTTC
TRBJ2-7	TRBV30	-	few	CAWGPQVGEQYF	TGTGCCTGGGGACCTCAAGTTGGGGAGCAGTACTTC
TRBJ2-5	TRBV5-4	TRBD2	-	CASSPGGASQETQYF	TGTGCCAGCAGCCCCGGGGGGGCGTCCCAAGAGACCCAGTACTTC
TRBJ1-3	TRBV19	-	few	CASTVAGAAGNTIYF	TGTGCCAGTACGGTAGCAGGGGCAGCTGGAAACACCATATATTTT
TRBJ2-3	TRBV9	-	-	CASSVPADSVDTQYF	TGTGCCAGCAGCGTACCGGCGGATAGCGTAGATACGCAGTATTTT
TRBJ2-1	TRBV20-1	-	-	CSARDGWEQFF	TGCAGTGCTAGAGATGGGTGGGAGCAGTTCTTC
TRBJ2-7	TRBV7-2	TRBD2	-	CASSPTTLLAGSNLYEQYF	TGTGCCAGCAGCCCCACCACCCTATTAGCGGGTTCTAACCTCTACGAGCAGTACTTC
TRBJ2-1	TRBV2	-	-	CASSVSRGYRNEQFF	TGTGCCAGCAGTGTGTCTAGAGGGTATAGGAATGAGCAGTTCTTC
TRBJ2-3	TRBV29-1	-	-	CSVNVRTGPTDTQYF	TGCAGCGTTAACGTCAGGACCGGCCCCACAGATACGCAGTATTTT
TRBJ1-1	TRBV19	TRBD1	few	CASTMDRGNTEAFF	TGTGCCAGTACCATGGACAGGGGGAACACTGAAGCTTTCTTT
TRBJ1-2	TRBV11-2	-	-	CATSQSRVSYTF	TGTGCCACCAGTCAGAGCAGGGTTAGCTACACCTTC
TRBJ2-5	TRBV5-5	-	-	CASSITETQYF	TGTGCCAGCAGTATTACTGAGACCCAGTACTTC
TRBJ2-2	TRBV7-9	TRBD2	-	CASSLYAWVAGENTGELFF	TGTGCCAGCAGCTTATATGCCTGGGTCGCGGGGGAGAACACCGGGGAGCTGTTTTTT
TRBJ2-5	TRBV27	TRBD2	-	CASSPQRGRQETQYF	TGTGCCAGCAGTCCTCAGCGGGGGCGCCAAGAGACCCAGTACTTC